The 22 T cell receptor beta chains listed next were all sequenced from one sample in a study of CD8+ T cells in alopecia areata. Reverse transcription of extracted RNA yielded cDNA, which provided the sequencing template. Assay used: immunoSEQ multiplex PCR; TCRdb lists only in-frame clones, some missing. The table includes about 200,000 clones, roughly 56% detected once. Sequencing was done on a sample of CD8+ T cells sorted from blood. The receptors stem from a human donor in good health.

The rearrangement links TRBV11-2 to TRBJ2-7; tentative D call: TRBD2 (5 bases). Trimming left V 2 bases short and J 4 bases short, with 12 bases between. Germline loops: CDR1 SGHAT, CDR2 FQNNGV. This CDR3 comprises 14 residues. CDR3 in amino acids: CASSLSQAGYEQYF. As DNA, the CDR3 is TGTGCCAGCAGCTTAAGCCAGGCGGGTTACGAGCAGTACTTC.

The rearrangement uses TRBV11-2 and TRBJ1-1; TRBD1 is a possible D gene (6 bases). Per the germline V gene, CDR1 is SGHAT and CDR2 is FQNNGV. Between the trimmed V and J ends, which lost 3 bases and 2 bases, there was a span of 16 bases. The CDR3 length is 16 residues. CDR3 in DNA: TGTGCCAGCAGCTTCTCCGGGACAAGGGACAACACTGAAGCTTTCTTT. Protein product: CASSFSGTRDNTEAFF.

The rearrangement links TRBV5-6 to TRBJ1-1, with D possibly TRBD1 on 5 matching bases. Germline V gene lookup returns CDR1 SGHDT and CDR2 YYEEEE. V was cut by 4 bases and J by 3 bases, with 10 bases left in between. The CDR3 is made up of 13 amino acids. CDR3 sequence reads: CASSRGTYTEAFF. Here the CDR3 DNA reads TGTGCCAGCAGCCGAGGGACCTACACTGAAGCTTTCTTT.

The chain carries TRBV27 and TRBJ2-1; 9 bases are a match to TRBD2. CDR1 and CDR2 (germline): MNHEY, SMNVEV (reference sequence). Germline trimming cut 0 bases from V and 15 bases from J; bases unmatched to any gene: 9. The CDR3 is 14 residues long. The CDR3 loop is CASSLSGGTSPPFF. The CDR3 coding sequence is TGTGCCAGCAGTTTATCGGGCGGGACTAGCCCCCCGTTCTTC.

The J gene is TRBJ2-1, the V gene TRBV4-1, with D possibly matching TRBD2 (6 bases). V lost 1 base to trimming and J lost 4 bases, with 17 bases between them. Germline CDR1 is MGHRA and CDR2 is YSYEKL. The CDR3 length is 17 residues. The CDR3 is CASSQAAGRGAYNEQFF. In DNA form, the CDR3 reads TGCGCCAGCAGCCAAGCAGCAGGGCGGGGCGCTTACAATGAGCAGTTCTTC.

The chain is built from TRBV4-1 and TRBJ2-3; D uncertain. The CDR3 runs to 16 residues. Germline V gives CDR1 MGHRA, CDR2 YSYEKL. Trimming took 0 bases from V and 1 from J, leaving 11 bases between them. CDR3 nucleotides: TGCGCCAGCAGCCAAGAGAATAGGGTGGGCACAGATACGCAGTATTTT. It codes for CASSQENRVGTDTQYF.

The CDR3 DNA follows: TGTGCCAGTAGCCCTAGACAGAACACCGGGGAGCTGTTTTTT. Its protein is CASSPRQNTGELFF. This sequence joins TRBV19 and TRBJ2-2; D is unresolved. Germline CDR1 LNHDA, CDR2 SQIVND (reference sequence). This CDR3 spans 14 amino acids. V was clipped by 6 bases and J by 1 base, with 9 bases between them.

J is TRBJ1-1 and V is TRBV4-1; tentatively, D is TRBD1 (5 bases). The CDR3 covers 16 residues. Trimming cost V 4 bases and J 3 bases, with 18 bases left between them. Germline CDR1 and CDR2: MGHRA and YSYEKL. The DNA for the CDR3 is TGCGCCAGCAGCCCGAGGACGCTCCTGGGGGACACTGAAGCTTTCTTT. Translation: CASSPRTLLGDTEAFF.

The genes are TRBV7-8 and TRBJ1-1; 7 nucleotides line up with TRBD1. The CDR3 is 14 amino acids. V lost 5 bases to trimming and J lost 2 bases; unmatched junction nucleotides: 5. Germline-derived CDR1 and CDR2 are SGHVS and FQNEAQ. CDR3 sequence reads: CASSPTGQNTEAFF. The CDR3 DNA follows: TGTGCCAGCAGCCCGACAGGGCAAAACACTGAAGCTTTCTTT.

The J gene is TRBJ1-2, the V gene TRBV6-5, with 12 bases that match TRBD1. The CDR3 has 14 amino acids. J was trimmed by 10 bases and V by 5 bases; bases with no gene match: 8. Per germline, CDR1 MNHEY and CDR2 SVGAGI. CDR3 bases: TGTGCCAGCAGTACCGGGACAGGGGGCAGTGACTACACCTTC. Residues: CASSTGTGGSDYTF.

There are a few counts of this clone. This chain uses TRBV5-6 with TRBJ2-7; 9 nucleotides match TRBD1. The CDR3 is 16 residues long. CDR1 is SGHDT, CDR2 YYEEEE, per germline. Germline trimming cut 3 bases from V and 2 bases from J; bases unmatched to any gene: 9. The CDR3, as DNA: TGTGCCAGCAGCTCACTCGGGACAGGGTCGACCTACGAGCAGTACTTC. Its translation: CASSSLGTGSTYEQYF.

This clone came up once. CDR3 bases: TGTGCCAGCAGTTTGACGGACGGATATGGCTACACCTTC. Translation: CASSLTDGYGYTF. The chain recombines TRBV27 with TRBJ1-2; D is ambiguous. From germline, CDR1 is MNHEY and CDR2 SMNVEV (reference sequence). The CDR3 is 13 amino acids. Trimming shortened V by 3 bases and J by 5 bases, and 10 bases separated the two germline ends.

The chain joins TRBV4-1 to TRBJ2-7; TRBD2 aligns across 7 bases. Per the germline V gene, CDR1 is MGHRA and CDR2 is YSYEKL. The CDR3 contains 16 residues. With V trimmed by 0 bases and J by 1 base, 6 bases remained unmatched. The DNA of the CDR3 is TGCGCCAGCAGCCAAGAAAGCAGCGGGGATTCCTACGAGCAGTACTTC. Protein sequence: CASSQESSGDSYEQYF.

This clone has just a few counts. The same CDR3 also results from other DNA sequences found in this sample. This chain joins TRBV29-1 and TRBJ2-7, with D tentatively TRBD2 (5 bases). The V and J ends lost 2 bases and 0 bases respectively, with 8 bases between them. There are 13 residues in the CDR3. The germline gives CDR1 SQVTM, CDR2 ANQGSEA. The CDR3 region is CSVELGSSYEQYF. CDR3 coding DNA: TGCAGCGTTGAATTAGGGAGCTCCTACGAGCAGTACTTC.

This clone has more than one count but fewer than ten. V gene TRBV5-4 combines with J gene TRBJ2-7, with TRBD2 identical over 9 bases. The V gene's germline CDR1 is SGHNT and CDR2 YYREEE (reference sequence). This CDR3 has 15 amino acids. With V trimmed by 2 bases and J by 0 bases, 3 bases remained unmatched. CDR3 amino acids: CASSFASGNSYEQYF. In DNA form, the CDR3 reads TGTGCCAGCAGCTTTGCTAGCGGGAACTCCTACGAGCAGTACTTC.

This clone was picked up a small number of times. The CDR3 loop reads CASSLTGDSYGYTF. DNA for the CDR3: TGTGCCAGCAGCTTGACAGGGGACTCCTATGGCTACACCTTC. The V call is TRBV7-9, the J call TRBJ1-2, with TRBD1 matching over 8 bases. Germline assignment: CDR1 SEHNR and CDR2 FQNEAQ (reference sequence). V was pared by 3 bases and J by 4 bases, with 4 bases of the junction left unmatched. The CDR3 has 14 residues.

The chain couples TRBV29-1 to TRBJ2-1; D is perhaps TRBD1 (6 bases). The CDR3 length is 15 residues. With 0 bases removed from V and 1 base from J, the gap between germline ends came to 10 bases. Per the germline V gene, CDR1 is SQVTM and CDR2 is ANQGSEA. CDR3 nucleotide sequence: TGCAGCGTTGAAGATCCCGGACAGTCCTACAATGAGCAGTTCTTC. This gives the protein CSVEDPGQSYNEQFF.

The rearrangement uses TRBV5-1 and TRBJ2-1, with 10 bases identical to TRBD2. Germline V gene lookup returns CDR1 SGHRS and CDR2 YFSETQ. V was clipped by 4 bases and J by 9 bases; unmatched bases: 10. CDR3 size: 15 residues. DNA of the CDR3: TGCGCCAGCAGCATTCTAGCGGGGGATTTGAGTGAGCAGTTCTTC. Translated: CASSILAGDLSEQFF.

The chain joins TRBV27 to TRBJ1-1, with D possibly being TRBD1 (5 bases). V was shortened by 6 bases and J by 4 bases, with 15 bases between the two germline ends. Germline V gives CDR1 MNHEY, CDR2 SMNVEV (reference sequence). The CDR3 has 14 residues. In nucleotides, the CDR3 is TGTGCCAGCAGCGCGGCCATGGACATCACTGAAGCTTTCTTT. It codes for CASSAAMDITEAFF.

The chain uses TRBV2 and TRBJ2-2; no clear D. The CDR3 spans 14 residues. Between the trimmed V and J ends, which lost 1 base and 2 bases, there was a span of 5 bases. CDR1 is SNHLY and CDR2 is FYNNEI in the germline V gene. The CDR3 here is CASSEGDNTGELFF. The CDR3 nucleotides read TGTGCCAGCAGTGAAGGCGACAACACCGGGGAGCTGTTTTTT.

The chain links TRBV5-1 to TRBJ1-6; tentatively, D is TRBD1 (5 bases). The V end was cut by 4 bases, the J end by 9 bases, with 17 bases between. The CDR3 totals 15 residues. CDR1 and CDR2 (germline): SGHRS, YFSETQ. CDR3 sequence reads: CASSLTEGTGSPLHF. CDR3 nucleotides: TGCGCCAGCAGCCTAACGGAGGGGACCGGTTCACCCCTCCACTTT.

This clone was counted ten times or more. This chain joins TRBV14 and TRBJ2-1, with unresolved D. Germline loops: CDR1 SGHDN, CDR2 FVKESK. This CDR3 is built from 14 residues. With 6 bases removed from V and 2 bases from J, the gap between germline ends came to 11 bases. The CDR3 coding sequence is TGTGCCAGCAGTGAGGAAGGAGCCTACAATGAGCAGTTCTTC. The encoded protein is CASSEEGAYNEQFF.